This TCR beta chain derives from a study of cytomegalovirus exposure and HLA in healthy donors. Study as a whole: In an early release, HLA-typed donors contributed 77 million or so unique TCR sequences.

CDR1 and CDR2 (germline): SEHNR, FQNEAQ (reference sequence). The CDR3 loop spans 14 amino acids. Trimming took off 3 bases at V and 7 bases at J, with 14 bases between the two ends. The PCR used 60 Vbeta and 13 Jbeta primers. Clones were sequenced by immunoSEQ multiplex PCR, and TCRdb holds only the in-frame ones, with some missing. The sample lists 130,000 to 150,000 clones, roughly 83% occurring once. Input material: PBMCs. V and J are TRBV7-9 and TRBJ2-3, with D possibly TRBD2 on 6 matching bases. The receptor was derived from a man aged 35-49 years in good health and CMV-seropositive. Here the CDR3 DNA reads TGTGCCAGCAGCTTGGCCGGGAGTGAAAATACGCAGTATTTT. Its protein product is CASSLAGSENTQYF. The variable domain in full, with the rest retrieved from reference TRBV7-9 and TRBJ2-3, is DTGVSQNPRHKITKRGQNVTFRCDPISEHNRLYWYRQTLGQGPEFLTYFQNEAQLEKSRLLSDRFSAERPKGSFSTLEIQRTEQGDSAMYLCASSLAGSENTQYFGPGTRLTVL.